The present T cell receptor (beta chain) was sequenced within a study of blood T cell repertoires in COVID-19. Assay used: immunoSEQ multiplex PCR; TCRdb lists only in-frame clones, some missing. The profile shows about 300,000 clones, 85% to 90% of them singletons. The sequenced sample consisted of peripheral blood. The origin of this receptor is a man between 65 and 79 years old with acute or convalescent COVID-19.

CDR3 region: CASSRTGQGGTGELFF. The CDR3 DNA reads TGCGCCAGCAGCCGGACGGGACAGGGAGGAACCGGGGAGCTGTTTTTT. This chain uses TRBV4-1 with TRBJ2-2, with 9 bases that match TRBD1. Trimming cost V 4 bases and J 5 bases; bases outside gene matches: 8. This CDR3 has 16 amino acids. Germline V gene sequence: CDR1 MGHRA, CDR2 YSYEKL.